This entry describes one T cell receptor beta chain. Its antigen is unidentified. The sample belongs to a study of T cell responses to AZD1222 COVID-19 vaccine. Whole-study results and caveats: Samples come after the peak T cell response, not at day 14. Of the AZD1222 recipients, only six were seropositive at baseline. A mostly white British donor set with more females was recruited, and clonal diversity was possibly underestimated.

Samples with a second dose at about 4 or about 12 weeks were pooled together. V was cut by 5 bases and J by 4 bases, with 5 bases left in between. Germline CDR1 reads MDHEN; CDR2 reads SYDVKM. The CDR3 is 11 amino acids. TCRdb keeps only in-frame clones here, not all; method: immunoSEQ multiplex PCR. In the table there are some 130,000 clones, roughly 91% of which are singletons. The chain joins TRBV28 to TRBJ1-2; D unclear. Source: peripheral blood, taken 28 days after the second AZD1222 dose. The sequence was obtained from an adult who received the AZD1222 COVID-19 vaccine. The CDR3 loop reads CASSLAYGYTF. The CDR3 region has the DNA TGTGCCAGCAGTCTCGCCTATGGCTACACCTTC.